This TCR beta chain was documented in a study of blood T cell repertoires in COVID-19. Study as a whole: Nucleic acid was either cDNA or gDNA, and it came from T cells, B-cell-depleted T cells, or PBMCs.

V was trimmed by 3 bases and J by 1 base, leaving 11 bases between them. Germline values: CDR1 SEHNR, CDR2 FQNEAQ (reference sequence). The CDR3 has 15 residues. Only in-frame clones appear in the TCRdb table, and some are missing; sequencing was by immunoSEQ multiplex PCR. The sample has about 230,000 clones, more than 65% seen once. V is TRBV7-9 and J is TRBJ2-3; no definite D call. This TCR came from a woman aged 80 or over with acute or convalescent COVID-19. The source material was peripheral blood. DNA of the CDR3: TGTGCCAGCAGCTTGTTGAGTCAGGGCACAGATACGCAGTATTTT. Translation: CASSLLSQGTDTQYF. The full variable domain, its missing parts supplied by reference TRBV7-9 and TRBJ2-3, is DTGVSQNPRHKITKRGQNVTFRCDPISEHNRLYWYRQTLGQGPEFLTYFQNEAQLEKSRLLSDRFSAERPKGSFSTLEIQRTEQGDSAMYLCASSLLSQGTDTQYFGPGTRLTVL.